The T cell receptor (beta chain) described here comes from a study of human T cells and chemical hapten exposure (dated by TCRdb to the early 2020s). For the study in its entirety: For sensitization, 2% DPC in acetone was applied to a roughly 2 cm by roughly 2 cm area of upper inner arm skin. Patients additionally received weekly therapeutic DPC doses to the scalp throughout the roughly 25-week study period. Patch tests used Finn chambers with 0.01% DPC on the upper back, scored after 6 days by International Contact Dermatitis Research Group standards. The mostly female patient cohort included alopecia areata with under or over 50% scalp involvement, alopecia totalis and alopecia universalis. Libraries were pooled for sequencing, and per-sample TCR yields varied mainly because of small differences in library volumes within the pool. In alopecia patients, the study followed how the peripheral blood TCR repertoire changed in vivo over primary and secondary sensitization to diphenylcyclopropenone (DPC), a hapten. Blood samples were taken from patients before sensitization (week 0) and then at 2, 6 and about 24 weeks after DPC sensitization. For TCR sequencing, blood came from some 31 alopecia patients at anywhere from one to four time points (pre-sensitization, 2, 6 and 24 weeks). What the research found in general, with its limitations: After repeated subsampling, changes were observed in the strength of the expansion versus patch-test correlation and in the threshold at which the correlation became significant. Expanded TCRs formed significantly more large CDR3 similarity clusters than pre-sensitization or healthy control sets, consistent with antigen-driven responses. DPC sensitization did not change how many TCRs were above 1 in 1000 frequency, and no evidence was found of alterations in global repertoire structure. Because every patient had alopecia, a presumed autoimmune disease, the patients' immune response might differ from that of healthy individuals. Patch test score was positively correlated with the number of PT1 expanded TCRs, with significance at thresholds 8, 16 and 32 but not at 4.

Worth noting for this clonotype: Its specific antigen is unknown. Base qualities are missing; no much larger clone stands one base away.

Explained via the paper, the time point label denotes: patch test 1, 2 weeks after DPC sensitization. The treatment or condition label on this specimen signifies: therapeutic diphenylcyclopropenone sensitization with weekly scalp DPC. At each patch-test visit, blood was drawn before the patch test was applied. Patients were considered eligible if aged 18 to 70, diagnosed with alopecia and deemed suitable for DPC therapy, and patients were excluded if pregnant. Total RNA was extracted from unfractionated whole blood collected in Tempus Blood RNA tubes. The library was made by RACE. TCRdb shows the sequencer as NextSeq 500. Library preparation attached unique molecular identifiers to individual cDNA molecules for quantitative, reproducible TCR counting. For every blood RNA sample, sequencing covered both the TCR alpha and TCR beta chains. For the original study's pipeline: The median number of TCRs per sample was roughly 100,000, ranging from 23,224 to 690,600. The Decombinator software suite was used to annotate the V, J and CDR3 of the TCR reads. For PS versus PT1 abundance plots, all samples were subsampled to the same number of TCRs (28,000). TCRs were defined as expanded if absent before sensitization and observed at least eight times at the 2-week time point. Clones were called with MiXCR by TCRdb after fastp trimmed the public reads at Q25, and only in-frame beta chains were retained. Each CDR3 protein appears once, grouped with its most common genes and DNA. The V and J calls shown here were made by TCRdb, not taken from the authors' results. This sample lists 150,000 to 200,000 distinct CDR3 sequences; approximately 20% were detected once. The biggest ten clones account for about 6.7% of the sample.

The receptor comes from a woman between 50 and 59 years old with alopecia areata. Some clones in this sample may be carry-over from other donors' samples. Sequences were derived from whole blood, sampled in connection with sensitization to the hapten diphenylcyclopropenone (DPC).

The CDR3 reads CASRGLVNEQFF. The nucleotides are TGTGCCAGCAGGGGACTAGTCAATGAGCAGTTCTTC. The chain was built from TRBV2 and TRBJ2-1; 8 middle bases align to TRBD2. The CDR3 runs 12 amino acids, cysteine and phenylalanine included. Only CDR3 DNA remains: 36 bases, in frame from the first base. The germline V end is reduced by 6 bases and the J end by 6 bases; junction bases left unmatched: 1. CDR1 SNHLY and CDR2 FYNNEI were looked up in the germline V gene.